The 17 T cell receptor beta chains reported below all come from one sample, sequenced in a study of T cell responses to AZD1222 COVID-19 vaccine (dated by TCRdb to the early 2020s). Library generation was performed with the immunoSEQ multiplex PCR assay. In TCRdb, the immuneACCESS table is reduced to in-frame sequences with V and J assigned. These tables do not hold every clone; where another copy was compared, an unresolved V gene accounts for under half, and the others remain unexplained. Within this sample are 120,000 or so clones, with around 87% of them counted one time only. Roughly 10% of the sample is in the top ten clones. Reading the label with the study, this specimen's time point is: baseline before first vaccination. Sequencing was performed on peripheral blood, taken on day 0 of AZD1222 vaccination. These receptors were obtained from an adult in good health.

The chain couples TRBV4-1 to TRBJ1-2; no clear D gene. Deletions cut 5 bases from V and 2 bases from J, with 18 bases between. Per germline, CDR1 MGHRA and CDR2 YSYEKL. This CDR3 is built from 16 residues. The CDR3 DNA follows: TGCGCCAGCAGCGCCCTTCCAGGAGGGTTGAACTATGGCTACACCTTC. This gives the protein CASSALPGGLNYGYTF.

This chain connects TRBV25-1 to TRBJ1-1; no firm D call. V lost 3 bases to trimming and J lost 4 bases, with 6 bases between them. Germline CDR1 is MGHDK and CDR2 is SYGVNS. This CDR3 is built from 12 residues. The CDR3 loop is CASSDRPTEAFF. The CDR3 DNA reads as TGTGCCAGCAGTGACAGGCCCACTGAAGCTTTCTTT.

This chain links TRBV5-1 with TRBJ1-4, with TRBD1 as a possible D gene (6 bases). Trimming took off 4 bases at V and 0 bases at J, with 13 bases between the two ends. This CDR3 is 16 amino acids long. Germline CDR1 SGHRS, CDR2 YFSETQ. The CDR3 loop reads CASSPRQVSTNEKLFF. The CDR3 bases are TGCGCCAGCAGCCCGAGACAGGTGTCAACTAATGAAAAACTGTTTTTT. Together with reference TRBV5-1 and TRBJ1-4, the CDR3 gives the full variable domain: KAGVTQTPRYLIKTRGQQVTLSCSPISGHRSVSWYQQTPGQGLQFLFEYFSETQRNKGNFPGRFSGRQFSNSRSEMNVSTLELGDSALYLCASSPRQVSTNEKLFFGSGTQLSVL.

The V call is TRBV24-1, the J call TRBJ2-1; D remains unclear. Germline values: CDR1 KGHDR, CDR2 SFDVKD. V lost 1 base, J lost 15 bases, and 15 bases lay in between. The CDR3 is made up of 13 amino acids. The CDR3 DNA reads as TGTGCCACCAGTGATTTAAACCCTCCCGGTGTGTTCTTC. This encodes CATSDLNPPGVFF.

The V and J genes are TRBV29-1 and TRBJ1-2; maybe TRBD1 (5 bases). Trimming shortened V by 6 bases and J by 1 base, and 15 bases separated the two germline ends. There are 14 residues in the CDR3. The V gene's germline CDR1 is SQVTM and CDR2 ANQGSEA. CDR3 DNA sequence: TGCAGCGTACCATCCCCTGACAGTAACTATGGCTACACCTTC. Its protein product is CSVPSPDSNYGYTF.

This chain links TRBV6-5 with TRBJ2-7; the match to TRBD1 covers 11 bases. After removal of 6 bases from V and 1 base from J, the junction contained 5 bases not matched to a gene. The CDR3 extends over 15 amino acids. From germline, CDR1 is MNHEY and CDR2 SVGAGI. CDR3 DNA sequence: TGTGCCAGCAGGGCCGGACAGGGGGCTTCCTACGAGCAGTACTTC. Translating gives CASRAGQGASYEQYF.

The chain links TRBV6-4 to TRBJ2-2; 9 bases are shared with TRBD1. Germline CDR1 reads MRHNA; CDR2 reads SNTAGT. CDR3 size: 15 residues. V shed 4 bases and J 4 bases; nucleotides not matched to a gene: 4. CDR3 coding DNA: TGTGCCAGCAGTGCGGACAGGGGAACCACCGGGGAGCTGTTTTTT. Translating gives CASSADRGTTGELFF.

The V gene is TRBV5-1, the J gene TRBJ2-3; weak D call: TRBD1 (6 bases). Germline lookup yields CDR1 SGHRS and CDR2 YFSETQ. The CDR3 contains 15 residues. The germline V and J ends were trimmed by 7 bases and 4 bases, with 19 bases remaining between them. The CDR3 spells CASGRVGASADTQYF. As DNA, the CDR3 is TGCGCCAGCGGTCGAGTGGGGGCGAGCGCAGATACGCAGTATTTT.

The V and J genes are TRBV10-3 and TRBJ2-7, with 10 bases that match TRBD1. CDR3 length: 13 residues. Germline V CDR1 and CDR2: ENHRY, SYGVKD. V was pared by 6 bases and J by 2 bases, with 1 base of the junction left unmatched. CDR3 residues: CAISGQGAYEQYF. CDR3 nucleotide sequence: TGTGCCATCAGCGGACAGGGGGCCTACGAGCAGTACTTC.

The V call is TRBV28, the J call TRBJ1-1, with D perhaps matching TRBD1 (5 bases). CDR1 and CDR2 (germline): MDHEN, SYDVKM. The length of the CDR3 is 16 residues. Trimming removed 6 bases at V and 4 bases at J, with 21 bases between. The CDR3 DNA sequence: TGTGCCAGCAGCCTAATTGGAATTTGGGGGGGCACTGAAGCTTTCTTT. It is translated as CASSLIGIWGGTEAFF.

The chain carries TRBV27 and TRBJ2-7, with TRBD1 identical over 7 bases. The V and J ends lost 2 bases and 6 bases, in that order; junction bases with no gene match: 7. This CDR3 has 14 residues. Germline loops: CDR1 MNHEY, CDR2 SMNVEV (reference sequence). DNA of the CDR3: TGTGCCAGCAGTTTAATCGAGGGGGCGGGCGAGCAGTACTTC. Translation: CASSLIEGAGEQYF.

The chain carries TRBV19 and TRBJ2-5; no firm D call. Germline V lookup: CDR1 LNHDA, CDR2 SQIVND (reference sequence). The CDR3 contains 16 residues. V lost 2 bases to trimming and J lost 1 base, with 14 bases between them. CDR3 sequence reads: CASSITLRTIQETQYF. In DNA form, the CDR3 reads TGTGCCAGTAGTATAACCCTCCGCACAATCCAAGAGACCCAGTACTTC.

J is TRBJ1-5 and V is TRBV2, with D possibly matching TRBD1 (6 bases). V lost 5 bases, J lost 2 bases, and 16 bases lay in between. The CDR3 length is 16 residues. The germline V gene has CDR1 SNHLY and CDR2 FYNNEI. The CDR3 coding sequence is TGTGCCAGCAGTACTGGACAGCCCCTGGGCAATCAGCCCCAGCATTTT. Its protein is CASSTGQPLGNQPQHF.

The chain carries TRBV4-1 and TRBJ2-7; no clear D gene. The germline V gene encodes CDR1 MGHRA and CDR2 YSYEKL. The ends were cut back, 1 base at V and 0 bases at J, with 10 bases in the middle. The CDR3 consists of 15 residues. CDR3 nucleotide sequence: TGCGCCAGCAGCCAAGGACACACTAACTCCTACGAGCAGTACTTC. It encodes CASSQGHTNSYEQYF.

A single count supports this clone. The V and J genes are TRBV5-8 and TRBJ2-4; TRBD2 is a possible D gene (6 bases). The CDR3 is 17 amino acids. CDR1 SGHTS and CDR2 YDEGEE come from the germline V gene. V lost 2 bases to trimming and J lost 6 bases, with 21 bases between them. The CDR3 nucleotides read TGTGCCAGCAGCTTCCTGGGAGGCAGGGCGGTCGGAAACATTCAGTACTTC. Encoded protein: CASSFLGGRAVGNIQYF.

The V and J genes are TRBV30 and TRBJ1-1, with D uncertain. This CDR3 comprises 13 residues. The V end lost 6 bases, the J end lost 4 bases, and 15 bases lay between the germline ends. Per the germline V gene, CDR1 is GTSNPN and CDR2 is SVGIG (reference sequence). The CDR3 region is CACDHGRGTEAFF. The CDR3 DNA sequence: TGTGCCTGTGATCATGGACGGGGCACTGAAGCTTTCTTT.

The V call is TRBV19, the J call TRBJ1-1; D might be TRBD1 (5 bases). CDR1 and CDR2 (germline): LNHDA, SQIVND (reference sequence). The CDR3 spans 16 residues. V lost 4 bases to trimming and J lost 0 bases, with 15 bases between them. CDR3 nucleotide sequence: TGTGCCAGTAGTACTCCAAGGGACGGCTTGAACACTGAAGCTTTCTTT. It codes for CASSTPRDGLNTEAFF.